This entry lists 9 T cell receptor beta chains sequenced from one sample in a study of regulatory T cells in long-lasting Graves disease. Specified time point: newly diagnosed GD, antithyroid drugs for less than 3 months. Preparation of the TCR library used RNA extracted from PBMCs. The TCR beta library used iRepertoire HTBI primers with Arm-PCR amplification of CDR3. TCRdb independently ran MiXCR on the multiplex PCR reads; one entry per CDR3 protein. Of 350,000 to 450,000 distinct CDR3 sequences listed, approximately 16% were seen once; the top ten hold over 7.5%. The same data also contributed to another study, on T cells in Graves' hyperthyroidism and ophthalmopathy.

This sample comprised peripheral blood mononuclear cells (PBMCs), obtained at new diagnosis, from a patient treated with antithyroid drugs. The receptors shown here come from a woman in her thirties or forties with Graves disease.

This clonotype was detected only a few times. The V gene is TRBV6-1, the J gene TRBJ2-7, with 10 bases matching TRBD2. V lost 4 bases, J lost 3 bases, and 9 bases stayed unmatched. This CDR3 has 16 amino acids. Germline-derived CDR1 and CDR2 are MNHNS and SASEGT. The CDR3 DNA sequence: TGTGCCAGCAGTGTTTCATCGGGACTAGCGCTCTACGAGCAGTACTTC. Translating gives CASSVSSGLALYEQYF.

This chain joins TRBV6-1 and TRBJ2-1; the D gene is possibly TRBD2 (5 bases). Per the germline V gene, CDR1 is MNHNS and CDR2 is SASEGT. The CDR3 loop spans 16 amino acids. Trimming cost V 7 bases and J 2 bases, with 18 bases left between them. As DNA, the CDR3 is TGTGCCAGCACCGTCTTCGGAGGACCGACCTACAATGAGCAGTTCTTC. Amino acid sequence: CASTVFGGPTYNEQFF.

In DNA form, the CDR3 reads TGTGCCAGCAGCTTAGGCGGGCCCGATTATAGCAATCAGCCCCAGCATTTT. It specifies CASSLGGPDYSNQPQHF. The rearrangement joins TRBV7-9 to TRBJ1-5; D is undetermined. Trimming left V 1 base short and J 0 bases short, with 13 bases between. The CDR3 runs to 17 residues. Germline-derived CDR1 and CDR2 are SEHNR and FQNEAQ (reference sequence).

This clonotype came up many times. J is TRBJ1-6 and V is TRBV7-9, with TRBD1 as a possible D gene (6 bases). V lost 1 base to trimming and J lost 7 bases, with 11 bases between them. Germline loops: CDR1 SEHNR, CDR2 FQNEAQ (reference sequence). The CDR3 length is 15 residues. CDR3 sequence reads: CASSLVGGANSPLHF. DNA for the CDR3: TGTGCCAGCAGCTTAGTGGGGGGCGCGAATTCACCCCTCCACTTT.

This rearrangement joins TRBV30 to TRBJ2-7; D unclear. Germline CDR1 and CDR2: GTSNPN and SVGIG (reference sequence). The V gene lost 3 bases and the J gene lost 3 bases, with 9 bases spanning the gap. The CDR3 sequence is 12 residues long. The CDR3 loop reads CAWRPDHYEQYF. The CDR3 bases are TGTGCCTGGAGGCCCGACCACTACGAGCAGTACTTC.

This clonotype appeared many times. This sequence joins TRBV20-1 and TRBJ2-5; the D gene is possibly TRBD2 (7 bases). The CDR3 covers 17 residues. Germline V lookup: CDR1 DFQATT, CDR2 SNEGSKA (reference sequence). V shed 5 bases and J shed 5 bases, with 27 bases lying between them. Here the CDR3 reads CSAVRTGRANRGETQYF. The CDR3 coding sequence is TGCAGTGCTGTCCGTACAGGGAGGGCGAACAGAGGGGAGACCCAGTACTTC.

This clonotype occurred many times. The rearrangement links TRBV27 to TRBJ2-5; D is unclear. Germline V gives CDR1 MNHEY, CDR2 SMNVEV (reference sequence). V was shortened by 3 bases and J by 4 bases, with 9 bases between the two germline ends. The CDR3 extends over 13 amino acids. CDR3 nucleotide sequence: TGTGCCAGCAGTTTTATGCCTGGAGAGACCCAGTACTTC. Encoded protein: CASSFMPGETQYF.

This clonotype came up many times. The chain employs TRBV30 and TRBJ1-1; no firm D call. The CDR3 sequence is 12 residues long. Germline values: CDR1 GTSNPN, CDR2 SVGIG (reference sequence). V shed 6 bases and J shed 4 bases, with 12 bases lying between them. The CDR3 DNA sequence: TGTGCCTGTCCGATGGGAGGCACTGAAGCTTTCTTT. This translates into CACPMGGTEAFF.

This clonotype was picked up a small number of times. The genes are TRBV14 and TRBJ1-5; perhaps TRBD1 as D (6 bases). V gave up 3 bases and J gave up 4 bases, with 13 bases separating them. The germline V gene encodes CDR1 SGHDN and CDR2 FVKESK. CDR3 length: 15 amino acids. The CDR3 here is CASSHVGTWNQPQHF. Here the CDR3 DNA reads TGTGCCAGCAGCCACGTCGGGACATGGAATCAGCCCCAGCATTTT.